The subject of this entry is one T cell receptor beta chain. This sample was included in a study of blood T cell repertoires in COVID-19. Across the study: Samples came from the United States, Italy and Spain, spanning acute and convalescent COVID-19. Nucleic acid was either cDNA or gDNA, and it came from T cells, B-cell-depleted T cells, or PBMCs.

As handled by the study authors: Amplification of reference gene primers provided the estimated nucleated cell counts. This table comes from immunoSEQ multiplex PCR, and its TCRdb copy is limited to in-frame clones, with some not included. The V and J calls and clone size were taken over from that table, and D and trimming were inferred from the DNA. The sample lists 150,000 to 200,000 clones; 90% were seen once. Trimming left V 4 bases short and J 4 bases short, with 17 bases between. The CDR3 is 16 residues long. CDR1 is SGHRS and CDR2 is YFSETQ in the germline V gene. This chain connects TRBV5-1 to TRBJ2-2; D might be TRBD1 (6 bases). The TCR comes from a man aged 55 to 70 with active or convalescent COVID-19. Source material: peripheral blood. CDR3: CASSPRPAGVTGELFF. CDR3 DNA: TGCGCCAGCAGCCCCCGCCCGGCAGGGGTCACCGGGGAGCTGTTTTTT. Variable domain in full (rest from reference TRBV5-1 and TRBJ2-2): KAGVTQTPRYLIKTRGQQVTLSCSPISGHRSVSWYQQTPGQGLQFLFEYFSETQRNKGNFPGRFSGRQFSNSRSEMNVSTLELGDSALYLCASSPRPAGVTGELFFGEGSRLTVL.